Included here is one T cell receptor (beta chain) sequence, with context. This entry is derived from a study of blood T cell repertoires in COVID-19. Across the whole study: COVID-19 samples collected from the United States, Italy and Spain covered acute and convalescent phases. T cells, B-cell-depleted T cells, or PBMCs supplied cDNA or gDNA.

Per the study methods: Reference gene primer amplification yielded estimated nucleated cell counts. This table comes from immunoSEQ multiplex PCR, and its TCRdb copy is limited to in-frame clones, with some not included. Clone size and the V and J calls come from that table; the DNA yielded D and trimming. The sample carries 160,000 or so clones, about 88% recorded once. The CDR3 is 14 amino acids. The germline V gene has CDR1 SNHLY and CDR2 FYNNEI. V lost 7 bases to trimming and J lost 0 bases; unmatched junction nucleotides: 6. The rearrangement links TRBV2 to TRBJ2-7, with 7 nucleotides matching TRBD1. Input material: peripheral blood. The source is a woman older than 75 with acute or convalescent COVID-19. The CDR3, as DNA: TGTGCCAGCAACCCACAGGGGAGCTCCTACGAGCAGTACTTC. Translating gives CASNPQGSSYEQYF.